Following are 15 T cell receptor beta chains from one sample sequenced in a study of cytomegalovirus exposure and HLA in healthy donors. The PCR was carried out with 60 Vbeta primers and 13 Jbeta primers. The data were produced by immunoSEQ multiplex PCR, yet TCRdb's version contains in-frame clones alone and is incomplete. Its table lists roughly 80,000 clones. Sequencing was done on a sample of PBMCs. The source is a man aged 45-60 years in good health and CMV-seronegative.

A word on this clone: Other DNA sequences in the sample encode the same CDR3. V gene TRBV10-1 combines with J gene TRBJ1-2, with 7 bases identical to TRBD1. Germline CDR1 is WNHNN and CDR2 is SYGVQD (reference sequence). The CDR3 is 15 amino acids. The J segment lost 4 bases and the V segment lost 5 bases, leaving 10 bases of the junction unmatched. Here the CDR3 reads CASSFHFDRVYGYTF. The CDR3 coding sequence is TGCGCCAGCAGTTTCCATTTCGACAGGGTCTATGGCTACACCTTC.

The chain employs TRBV14 and TRBJ2-7; no clear D. The ends were cut back, 5 bases at V and 5 bases at J, with 13 bases in the middle. Germline CDR1 SGHDN, CDR2 FVKESK. This CDR3 spans 13 amino acids. This CDR3 is CASSYLGIDEQYF. For the CDR3, the DNA is TGTGCCAGCAGCTACCTAGGAATTGACGAGCAGTACTTC.

V gene TRBV7-3 combines with J gene TRBJ2-1; 7 bases line up with TRBD2. The V gene's germline CDR1 is SGHTA and CDR2 FQGTGA. V lost 1 base, J lost 6 bases, and 9 bases stayed unmatched. This CDR3 is 16 amino acids long. CDR3: CASSLIPGGWLNEQFF. Written as DNA, the CDR3 is TGTGCCAGCAGCTTAATACCGGGGGGTTGGCTCAATGAGCAGTTCTTC.

DNA for the CDR3: TGCGCCAGCAGCTTACAGGGAAGTTGGAATGAAAAACTGTTTTTT. Its protein product is CASSLQGSWNEKLFF. This chain links TRBV5-1 with TRBJ1-4; tentative D call: TRBD1 (6 bases). Germline loops: CDR1 SGHRS, CDR2 YFSETQ. Trimming pared 2 bases from V and 5 bases from J, leaving 13 bases between. The CDR3 totals 15 residues.

This sequence joins TRBV10-3 and TRBJ2-5; D call uncertain. CDR1 is ENHRY, CDR2 SYGVKD, per germline. The CDR3 is 14 amino acids. V was clipped by 2 bases and J by 1 base, with 8 bases between them. CDR3: CAISEGEIQETQYF. Here the CDR3 DNA reads TGTGCCATCAGTGAGGGAGAGATCCAAGAGACCCAGTACTTC.

This chain uses TRBV6-1 with TRBJ1-1; weak D call: TRBD1 (6 bases). This CDR3 spans 16 amino acids. Germline CDR1 reads MNHNS; CDR2 reads SASEGT. The germline V and J ends were trimmed by 1 base and 4 bases, with 16 bases remaining between them. CDR3 region: CASSEDWHRAGTEAFF. The CDR3 DNA is TGTGCCAGCAGTGAAGATTGGCACAGGGCGGGCACTGAAGCTTTCTTT.

CDR3 bases: TGCGCCAGCAGGGGCAGCTTTTACGAGCAGTACTTC. Its protein is CASRGSFYEQYF. This chain links TRBV5-1 with TRBJ2-7; D call uncertain. V lost 5 bases and J 4 bases, leaving 10 bases between the germline ends. There are 12 residues in the CDR3. In germline, CDR1 is SGHRS, CDR2 YFSETQ.

The V and J genes are TRBV5-5 and TRBJ1-3; no reliable D call. The CDR3 runs to 16 residues. Deletions cut 0 bases from V and 0 bases from J, with 10 bases between. The V gene's germline CDR1 is SGHKS and CDR2 YYEKEE (reference sequence). DNA of the CDR3: TGTGCCAGCAGCTTGGGGACTTTCTTCTCTGGAAACACCATATATTTT. Its translation: CASSLGTFFSGNTIYF. The variable domain in full, completed from reference TRBV5-5 and TRBJ1-3, reads DAGVTQSPTHLIKTRGQQVTLRCSPISGHKSVSWYQQVLGQGPQFIFQYYEKEERGRGNFPDRFSARQFPNYSSELNVNALLLGDSALYLCASSLGTFFSGNTIYFGEGSWLTVV.

The chain joins TRBV28 to TRBJ2-5, with TRBD2 matching 10 bases. Germline V lookup: CDR1 MDHEN, CDR2 SYDVKM. The CDR3 has 20 amino acids. The V and J ends lost 1 base and 5 bases, in that order; junction bases with no gene match: 19. CDR3 sequence: CASSLLPNPISGTSAETQYF. The DNA for the CDR3 is TGTGCCAGCAGTTTATTGCCCAACCCCATATCCGGGACTAGCGCTGAGACCCAGTACTTC.

CDR3 residues: CASSLSRYNEQFF. CDR3 in DNA: TGTGCCAGCAGTTTATCGAGATACAATGAGCAGTTCTTC. The rearrangement links TRBV27 to TRBJ2-1; D is unresolved. The V gene's germline CDR1 is MNHEY and CDR2 SMNVEV (reference sequence). This CDR3 has 13 residues. Trimming left V 0 bases short and J 4 bases short, with 4 bases between.

The chain uses TRBV19 and TRBJ2-2; 8 bases match TRBD2. Trimming cost V 7 bases and J 12 bases; bases outside gene matches: 13. Germline loops: CDR1 LNHDA, CDR2 SQIVND (reference sequence). The CDR3 consists of 14 residues. CDR3 bases: TGTGCCAGTACCCCACCCCTGACTAGCGTAAAGCTGTTTTTT. It translates to CASTPPLTSVKLFF. Supplemented by reference TRBV19 and TRBJ2-2, the full variable domain reads DGGITQSPKYLFRKEGQNVTLSCEQNLNHDAMYWYRQDPGQGLRLIYYSQIVNDFQKGDIAEGYSVSREKKESFPLTVTSAQKNPTAFYLCASTPPLTSVKLFFGEGSRLTVL.

The chain uses TRBV6-1 and TRBJ2-2, with D unclear. The V end was cut by 2 bases, the J end by 2 bases, with 6 bases between. CDR3 length: 14 amino acids. The V gene's germline CDR1 is MNHNS and CDR2 SASEGT. CDR3 sequence: CASSEWPNTGELFF. CDR3 bases: TGTGCCAGCAGTGAATGGCCCAACACCGGGGAGCTGTTTTTT.

This sequence joins TRBV7-9 and TRBJ2-1; D gene unclear. The CDR3 sequence is 14 residues long. CDR1 is SEHNR and CDR2 is FQNEAQ in the germline V gene (reference sequence). The V end was cut by 3 bases, the J end by 3 bases, with 9 bases between. CDR3: CASSLQAGYNEQFF. For the CDR3, the DNA is TGTGCCAGCAGCTTGCAGGCAGGCTACAATGAGCAGTTCTTC. The entire variable domain, with the rest obtained from reference TRBV7-9 and TRBJ2-1, is as follows: DTGVSQNPRHKITKRGQNVTFRCDPISEHNRLYWYRQTLGQGPEFLTYFQNEAQLEKSRLLSDRFSAERPKGSFSTLEIQRTEQGDSAMYLCASSLQAGYNEQFFGPGTRLTVL.

The chain joins TRBV5-1 to TRBJ1-2; 9 bases map to TRBD1. V was pared by 4 bases and J by 8 bases, with 18 bases of the junction left unmatched. Germline V CDR1 and CDR2: SGHRS, YFSETQ. The CDR3 consists of 17 residues. CDR3 sequence reads: CASSTSRPGTGSGGYTF. The CDR3 DNA is TGCGCCAGCAGCACCTCGCGACCCGGGACAGGGTCCGGGGGCTACACCTTC. The full variable domain, completed using reference TRBV5-1 and TRBJ1-2, is KAGVTQTPRYLIKTRGQQVTLSCSPISGHRSVSWYQQTPGQGLQFLFEYFSETQRNKGNFPGRFSGRQFSNSRSEMNVSTLELGDSALYLCASSTSRPGTGSGGYTFGSGTRLTVV.

This rearrangement joins TRBV28 to TRBJ2-1; a possible D gene is TRBD1 (6 bases). This CDR3 comprises 14 residues. Germline V gives CDR1 MDHEN, CDR2 SYDVKM. V was clipped by 3 bases and J by 5 bases, with 11 bases between them. In DNA form, the CDR3 reads TGTGCCAGCAGTTTGTATCAGGGGAACAATGAGCAGTTCTTC. Its protein is CASSLYQGNNEQFF.